The T cell receptor (beta chain) described here comes from a study of cytomegalovirus exposure and HLA in healthy donors. Findings of the study overall: Specificity of three CMV-associated chains for CMV antigens was verified in vitro. Several of the most significant clusters were apparently associated with common viral pathogens in a later analysis. 87-base-pair reads could not separate some V segments, including TRBV6-2 and TRBV6-3.

Whereas donors were nominally healthy upon sampling, unrecorded immune exposures were probable. Of note for this clone: Its antigen remains unknown.

A multiplex PCR was run with 60 Vbeta primers and 13 Jbeta primers. Some clones are missing from TCRdb's copy, which holds only in-frame ones; the method was immunoSEQ multiplex PCR. This table holds some 150,000 clones, roughly 9.4% found once. The CDR3 is 15 residues long. The germline gives CDR1 SGHRS, CDR2 YFSETQ. The germline V and J ends were trimmed by 4 bases and 0 bases, with 13 bases remaining between them. This TCR derives from a male donor in good health and CMV-seronegative. The specimen sequenced was PBMCs. The chain is built from TRBV5-1 and TRBJ1-1; perhaps TRBD1 as D (5 bases). This CDR3 reads CASSLSLGLNTEAFF. The DNA for the CDR3 is TGCGCCAGCAGCCTGTCCTTGGGGCTGAACACTGAAGCTTTCTTT.